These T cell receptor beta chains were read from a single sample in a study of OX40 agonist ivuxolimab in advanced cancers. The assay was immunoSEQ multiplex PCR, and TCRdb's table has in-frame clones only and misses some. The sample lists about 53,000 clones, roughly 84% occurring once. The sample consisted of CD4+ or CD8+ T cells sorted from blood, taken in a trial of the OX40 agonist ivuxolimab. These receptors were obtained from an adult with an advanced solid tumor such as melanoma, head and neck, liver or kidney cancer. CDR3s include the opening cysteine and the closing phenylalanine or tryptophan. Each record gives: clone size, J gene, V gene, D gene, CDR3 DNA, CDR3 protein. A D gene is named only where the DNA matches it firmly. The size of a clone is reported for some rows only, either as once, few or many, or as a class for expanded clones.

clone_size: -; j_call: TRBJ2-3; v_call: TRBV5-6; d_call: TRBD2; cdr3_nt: TGTGCCAGCATCGAAACTAGCGGGAGCCTGACAGATACGCAGTATTTT; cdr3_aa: CASIETSGSLTDTQYF
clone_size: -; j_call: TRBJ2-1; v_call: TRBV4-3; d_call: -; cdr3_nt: TGCGCCAGCAGCCAAGATCTGGGTAACGGGATCAATGAGCAGTTCTTC; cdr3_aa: CASSQDLGNGINEQFF
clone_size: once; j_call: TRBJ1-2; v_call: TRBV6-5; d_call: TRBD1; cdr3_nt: TGTGCCAGCAGTTACCTGGGGACAGGGGGCTATGGCTACACCTTC; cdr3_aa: CASSYLGTGGYGYTF
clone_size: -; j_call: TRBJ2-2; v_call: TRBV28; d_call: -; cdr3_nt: TGTGCCAGCAGTCCGGGAAAAGTAGGAGGGGAGCTGTTTTTT; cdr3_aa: CASSPGKVGGELFF
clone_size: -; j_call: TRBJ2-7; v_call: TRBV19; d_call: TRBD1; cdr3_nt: TGTGCCAGTAGAACTGCCCAACAGGGGGGTTACGAGCAGTACTTC; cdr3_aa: CASRTAQQGGYEQYF
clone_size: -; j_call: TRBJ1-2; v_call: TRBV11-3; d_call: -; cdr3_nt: TGTGCCAGCAGCTTAGATGGCAGCCGAAGCGGTGGCTACACCTTC; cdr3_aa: CASSLDGSRSGGYTF
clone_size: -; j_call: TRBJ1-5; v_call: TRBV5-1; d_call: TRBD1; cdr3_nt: TGCGCCAGCAGCTTGTCAGGGGGGAGCAATCAGCCCCAGCATTTT; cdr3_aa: CASSLSGGSNQPQHF
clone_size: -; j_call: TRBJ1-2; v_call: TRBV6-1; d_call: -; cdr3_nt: TGTGCCAGCAGCGCCGGTGAAGGTTATGGCTACACCTTC; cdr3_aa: CASSAGEGYGYTF
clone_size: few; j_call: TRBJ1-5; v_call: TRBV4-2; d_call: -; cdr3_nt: TGTGCCAGCAGCCAAGAAGTGGGCCAGCCCCAGCATTTT; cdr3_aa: CASSQEVGQPQHF
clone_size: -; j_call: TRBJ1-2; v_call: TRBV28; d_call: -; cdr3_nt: TGTGCCAGCAGTTTGGGACCGGGATATAACTATGGCTACACCTTC; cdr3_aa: CASSLGPGYNYGYTF
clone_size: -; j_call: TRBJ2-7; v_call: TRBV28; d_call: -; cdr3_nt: TGTGCCAGCAGACGATCCCCAGGGGCGGTGGGAGTGTACCCCTACGAGCAGTACTTC; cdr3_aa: CASRRSPGAVGVYPYEQYF
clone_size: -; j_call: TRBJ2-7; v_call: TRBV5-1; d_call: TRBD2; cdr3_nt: TGCGCCAGCAGCTTGGACGGGAGGGCGTTCGAGCAGTACTTC; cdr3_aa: CASSLDGRAFEQYF
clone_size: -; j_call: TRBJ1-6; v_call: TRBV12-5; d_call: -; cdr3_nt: TGTGCTAGTGGTTTGCGGGCTTCCGGGAACTATAATTCACCCCTCCACTTT; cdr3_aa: CASGLRASGNYNSPLHF
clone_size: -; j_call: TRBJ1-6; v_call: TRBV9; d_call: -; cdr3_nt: TGTGCCAGCAGCGTAGCAGACACTTATAATTCACCCCTCCACTTT; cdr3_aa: CASSVADTYNSPLHF
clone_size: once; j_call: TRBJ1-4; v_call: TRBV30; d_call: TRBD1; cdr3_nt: TGTGCCTGGAGGAACAGGGGACATAATGAAAAACTGTTTTTT; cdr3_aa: CAWRNRGHNEKLFF
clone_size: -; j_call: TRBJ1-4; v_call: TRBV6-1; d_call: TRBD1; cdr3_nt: TGTGCCAGCAGTGAAGGGGACAGGAAGAAACTGTTTTTT; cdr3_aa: CASSEGDRKKLFF
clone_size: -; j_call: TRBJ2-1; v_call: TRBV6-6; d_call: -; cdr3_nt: TGTGCCAGCAGTTACCAGACAGGGGACGGGGGGAATGAGCAGTTCTTC; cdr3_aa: CASSYQTGDGGNEQFF
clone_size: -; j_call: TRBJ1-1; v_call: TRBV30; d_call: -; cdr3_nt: TGTGCCTGGAGGGACGGGAACACTGAAGCTTTCTTT; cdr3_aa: CAWRDGNTEAFF
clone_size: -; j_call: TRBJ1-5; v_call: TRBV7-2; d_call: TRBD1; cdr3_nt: TGTGCCAGCAGCCCGGGACAGTATAGCAATCAGCCCCAGCATTTT; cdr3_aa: CASSPGQYSNQPQHF
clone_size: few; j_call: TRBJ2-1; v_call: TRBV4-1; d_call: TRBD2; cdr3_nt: TGCGCCAGCAGCCAAGATGGGGGGGGACTAGCGTACAATGAGCAGTTCTTC; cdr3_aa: CASSQDGGGLAYNEQFF
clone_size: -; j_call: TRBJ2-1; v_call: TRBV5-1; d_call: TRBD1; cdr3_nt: TGCGCCAGCAGCGCAACGGGACAGAAAAACTCCTACAATGAGCAGTTCTTC; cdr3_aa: CASSATGQKNSYNEQFF
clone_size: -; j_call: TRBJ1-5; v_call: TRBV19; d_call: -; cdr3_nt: TGTGCCAGTAGTAATCAAAGGGGTCAGCCCCAGCATTTT; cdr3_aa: CASSNQRGQPQHF
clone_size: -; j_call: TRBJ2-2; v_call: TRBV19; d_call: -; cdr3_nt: TGTGCCAGTAGTAACAGGGGGGGAGGCGGGGAGCTGTTTTTT; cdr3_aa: CASSNRGGGGELFF
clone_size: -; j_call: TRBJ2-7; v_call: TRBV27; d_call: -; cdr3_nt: TGTGCCAGCAGTTTTTCCGGGATCGGCTACGAGCAGTACTTC; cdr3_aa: CASSFSGIGYEQYF
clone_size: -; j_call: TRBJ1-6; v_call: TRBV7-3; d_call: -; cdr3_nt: TGTGCCAGCAGGCGAGACGATAATTCACCCCTCCACTTT; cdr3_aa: CASRRDDNSPLHF
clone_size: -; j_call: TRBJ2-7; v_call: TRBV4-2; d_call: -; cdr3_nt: TGTGCCAGCAGCCAATCCCAGGGGTTCACCTACGAGCAGTACTTC; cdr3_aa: CASSQSQGFTYEQYF
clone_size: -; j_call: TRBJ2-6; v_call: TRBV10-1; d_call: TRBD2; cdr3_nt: TGCGCCAGCAGCCTCGGGACTAGCGGGAGCTCTGTTGGGGCCAACGTCCTGACTTTC; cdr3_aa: CASSLGTSGSSVGANVLTF
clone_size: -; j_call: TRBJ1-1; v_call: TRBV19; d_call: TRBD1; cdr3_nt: TGTGCCAGTAGTATAGGGTGGAGGCAGGGGGCAATGAACACTGAAGCTTTCTTT; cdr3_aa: CASSIGWRQGAMNTEAFF
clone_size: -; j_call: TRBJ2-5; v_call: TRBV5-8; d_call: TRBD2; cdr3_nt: TGTGCCAGCAGACACCAGGGACTAGCGGGAGGGGGGTACCAAGAGACCCAGTACTTC; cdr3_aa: CASRHQGLAGGGYQETQYF
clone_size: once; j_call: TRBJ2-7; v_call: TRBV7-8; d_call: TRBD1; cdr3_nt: TGTGCCAGCAGCCTAGGACAGGGCTTCCACGAGCAGTACTTC; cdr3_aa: CASSLGQGFHEQYF
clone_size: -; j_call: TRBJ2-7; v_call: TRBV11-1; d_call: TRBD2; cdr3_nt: TGTGCCAGCAGCCCAGGACTAGCGGGAGGCTACGAGCAGTACTTC; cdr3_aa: CASSPGLAGGYEQYF
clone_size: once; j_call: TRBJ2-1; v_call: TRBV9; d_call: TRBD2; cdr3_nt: TGTGCCAGCAGCGCGCGACTAGCGGGAGTTAAGCTCGATGAGCAGTTCTTC; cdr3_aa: CASSARLAGVKLDEQFF
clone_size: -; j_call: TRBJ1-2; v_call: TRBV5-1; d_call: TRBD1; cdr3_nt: TGCGCCAGCAGCCTGGGACAGAAGGACTATGGCTACACCTTC; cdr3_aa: CASSLGQKDYGYTF
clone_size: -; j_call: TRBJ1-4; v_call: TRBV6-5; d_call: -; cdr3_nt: TGTGCCAGCAGTTACTTGGCAGGGGCGGATGAAAAACTGTTTTTT; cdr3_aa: CASSYLAGADEKLFF
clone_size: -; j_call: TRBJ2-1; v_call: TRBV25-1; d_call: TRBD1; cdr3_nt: TGTGCCAGCAGTGAATCGGGACAGGGCTTTTACGATGAGCAGTTCTTC; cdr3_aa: CASSESGQGFYDEQFF
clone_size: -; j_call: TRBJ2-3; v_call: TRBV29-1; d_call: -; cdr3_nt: TGCAGCGTTGAAGATGGGACGGGGGCGAATACGCAGTATTTT; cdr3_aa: CSVEDGTGANTQYF
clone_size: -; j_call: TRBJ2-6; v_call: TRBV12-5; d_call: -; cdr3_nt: TGTGCTAGTGGGACAGGTGGCTCTGGGGCCAACGTCCTGACTTTC; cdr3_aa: CASGTGGSGANVLTF
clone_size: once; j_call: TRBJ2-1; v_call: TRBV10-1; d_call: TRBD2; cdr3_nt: TGCGCCAGCGATGCTCTAGCGGAGGTTTTTAGGGGTGAGCAGTTCTTC; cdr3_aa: CASDALAEVFRGEQFF
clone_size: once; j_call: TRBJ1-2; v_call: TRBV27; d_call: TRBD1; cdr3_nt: TGTGCCAGCAGCCGAACAGGGGGCTTCAGCTATGGCTACACCTTC; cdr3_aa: CASSRTGGFSYGYTF
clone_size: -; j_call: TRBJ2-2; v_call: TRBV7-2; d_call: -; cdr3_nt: TGTGCCAGCAGCTTAGACCGGGTGAACACCGGGGAGCTGTTTTTT; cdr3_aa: CASSLDRVNTGELFF
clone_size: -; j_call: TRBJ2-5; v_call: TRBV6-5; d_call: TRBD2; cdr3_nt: TGTGCCAGCATTACGGGGGGGCCCCAAGAGACCCAGTACTTC; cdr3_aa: CASITGGPQETQYF
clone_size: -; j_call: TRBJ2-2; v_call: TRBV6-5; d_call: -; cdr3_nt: TGTGCCAGCAGTTCGTCGTTGGGGGCCGGGGAGCTGTTTTTT; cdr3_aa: CASSSSLGAGELFF
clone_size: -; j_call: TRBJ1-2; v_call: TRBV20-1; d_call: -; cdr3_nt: TGCAGTGCTAGATCGGGGGTTGGCTACACCTTC; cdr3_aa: CSARSGVGYTF
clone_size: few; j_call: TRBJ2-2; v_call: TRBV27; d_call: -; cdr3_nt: TGTGCCAGCTCCGTGTTCAGGGGAGCGGGCACCGGGGAGCTGTTTTTT; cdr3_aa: CASSVFRGAGTGELFF
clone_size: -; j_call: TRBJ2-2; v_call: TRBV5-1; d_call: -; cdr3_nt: TGCGCCAGCAGCCCGGGCGTGAATCTCGCCGGGGAGCTGTTTTTT; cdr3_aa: CASSPGVNLAGELFF
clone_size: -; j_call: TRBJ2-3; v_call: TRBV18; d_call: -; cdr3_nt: TGTGCCAGCTCACCCCCCCGCGGGACAGCTAGCACAGATACGCAGTATTTT; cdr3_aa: CASSPPRGTASTDTQYF
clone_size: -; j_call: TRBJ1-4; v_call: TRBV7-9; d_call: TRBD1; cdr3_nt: TGTGCCAGCAGCTTAGGAAGGGGACAGGGGGGGACTGAAAAACTGTTTTTT; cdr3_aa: CASSLGRGQGGTEKLFF
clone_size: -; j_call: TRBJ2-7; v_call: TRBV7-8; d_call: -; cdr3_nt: TGTGCCAGCAGCACCCGACAGTCGACCGCCTACGAGCAGTACTTC; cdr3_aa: CASSTRQSTAYEQYF